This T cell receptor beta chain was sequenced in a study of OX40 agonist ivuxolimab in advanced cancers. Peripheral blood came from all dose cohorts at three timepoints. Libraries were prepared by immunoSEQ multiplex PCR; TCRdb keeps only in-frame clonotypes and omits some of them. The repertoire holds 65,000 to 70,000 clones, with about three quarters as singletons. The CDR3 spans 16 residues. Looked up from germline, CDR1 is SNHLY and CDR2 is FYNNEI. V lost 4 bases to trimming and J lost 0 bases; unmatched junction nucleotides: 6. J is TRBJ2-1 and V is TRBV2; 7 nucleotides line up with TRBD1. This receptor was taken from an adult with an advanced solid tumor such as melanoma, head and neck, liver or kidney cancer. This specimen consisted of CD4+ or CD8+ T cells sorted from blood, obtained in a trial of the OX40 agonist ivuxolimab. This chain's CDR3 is CASSVEGQSSYNEQFF. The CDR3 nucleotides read TGTGCCAGCAGTGTTGAGGGACAGAGCTCCTACAATGAGCAGTTCTTC. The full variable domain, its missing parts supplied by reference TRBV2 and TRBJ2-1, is EPEVTQTPSHQVTQMGQEVILRCVPISNHLYFYWYRQILGQKVEFLVSFYNNEISEKSEIFDDQFSVERPDGSNFTLKIRSTKLEDSAMYFCASSVEGQSSYNEQFFGPGTRLTVL.